The rows below give T cell receptor beta chains drawn from one sample of a study of T cells in Graves' hyperthyroidism and ophthalmopathy. TCRdb used MiXCR to reprocess the multiplex PCR reads, holding one entry per CDR3 protein. The table shows a few hundred thousand distinct CDR3 sequences, with approximately 18% occurring only once. Material for sequencing was blood. These receptors were collected from a man in his forties or fifties with Graves' ophthalmopathy. Each CDR3 is given with its conserved first and last residue.

v_call	j_call	cdr3_aa
TRBV7-2	TRBJ1-6	CASSTTTLNNSPLHF
TRBV7-3	TRBJ2-7	CASSPQGNAPYEQYF
TRBV2	TRBJ1-5	CASSEGVGWGGGNQPQHF
TRBV2	TRBJ2-5	CASSEAPLERETQYF
TRBV5-1	TRBJ2-2	CASMVSTGELFF
TRBV20-1	TRBJ2-1	CSAPRKLDEQFF
TRBV6-5	TRBJ2-7	CASSYGISGDEQYF
TRBV20-1	TRBJ2-7	CSARVGQNSYEQYF
TRBV29-1	TRBJ1-4	CSVEEGDKLFF
TRBV24-1	TRBJ2-2	CATSDRLSPGELFF
TRBV20-1	TRBJ2-1	CSAPGLGNNEQFF
TRBV12-3/TRBV12-4	TRBJ2-3	CASSPRGQSTDTQYF
TRBV11-3	TRBJ2-7	CASSLEQGADEQYF
TRBV3-1	TRBJ2-2	CASSLGPGLVPSNTGELFF
TRBV2	TRBJ2-4	CASRPPGAGNIQYF
TRBV20-1	TRBJ1-2	CSFGQGVFGYTF
TRBV4-2	TRBJ2-5	CASSQESGRGTQYF
TRBV20-1	TRBJ2-5	CSARGTVPGRQETQYF
TRBV10-3	TRBJ2-7	CATAIAGTYEQYF
TRBV3-1	TRBJ2-7	CASSQGISYEQYF
TRBV20-1	TRBJ2-7	CSARAGLDYEQYF
TRBV7-3	TRBJ2-3	CASSFDADTQYF
TRBV28	TRBJ2-4	CASSLWAGSKNIQYF
TRBV6-1	TRBJ2-6	CASSPTGTVLSGANVLTF
TRBV12-5	TRBJ1-6	CASGLVVGSYNSPLHF
TRBV5-5	TRBJ1-1	CASSLPHPEAFF
TRBV6-6	TRBJ2-3	CASSYRPGTTSTDTQYF
TRBV10-2	TRBJ2-7	CASSEFGRSGEQYF
TRBV20-1	TRBJ2-5	CSASSHRPTSHTQETQYF
TRBV2	TRBJ2-5	CASRRAVQETQYF
TRBV5-1	TRBJ1-4	CASSRTGIDNEKLFF
TRBV18	TRBJ1-1	CASSPYSGRNTEAFF
TRBV19	TRBJ2-7	CASSTDGTGTYEQYF
TRBV28	TRBJ2-2	CASRYLQGNTGELFF
TRBV5-1	TRBJ1-1	CASSSTQGVGRAFF
TRBV5-1	TRBJ2-1	CASSLQGEGNNEQFF
TRBV20-1	TRBJ2-5	CSAMGGANSSEETQYF
TRBV5-1	TRBJ2-5	CASNQLAGGETQYF
TRBV19	TRBJ2-7	CASSMSGPSAEQYF
TRBV14	TRBJ2-6	CASSQKWGDSGANVLTF
TRBV20-1	TRBJ2-5	CSARAGTAKETQYF
TRBV18	TRBJ2-7	CASSPRTGDEQYF
TRBV29-1	TRBJ1-2	CSVGGTGLRGYTF
TRBV6-2/TRBV6-3	TRBJ1-5	CASSYAGTGGRNQPQHF